Described below is a single T cell receptor (beta chain) sequence and its context. The antigen is not known. These data originate in a study of cytomegalovirus exposure and HLA in healthy donors. Findings and limits, study-wide: A list of 150 to 200 TCR beta chains associated with cytomegalovirus was given. It was confirmed in vitro that a few of the CMV-associated chains were specific for CMV antigens. Across donors, most TCRs were seen rarely, yet some public ones were widespread.

Sequenced by immunoSEQ multiplex PCR; TCRdb stores in-frame clones only, minus some. Among roughly 300,000 clones listed, over 75% were seen once. The CDR3 extends over 14 amino acids. Germline lookup yields CDR1 MNHEY and CDR2 SVGAGI. Trimming removed 5 bases at V and 0 bases at J, with 11 bases between. Specimen: PBMCs. The TCR was taken from a woman aged 18-35 years in good health and CMV-seronegative. The chain has TRBV6-5 and TRBJ2-7; a possible D gene is TRBD1 (5 bases). CDR3 sequence (DNA): TGTGCCAGCAGTCCAAGGACACTCTCCTACGAGCAGTACTTC. Protein sequence: CASSPRTLSYEQYF.